This section outlines one TCR beta chain sequence together with its context. Original methodology: Scientists estimated how many nucleated cells there were by amplifying reference gene primers. TCRdb's table, derived via immunoSEQ multiplex PCR, lists solely in-frame clones and lacks some. The DNA gave D and trimming, while V, J and clone size come from that table. Here the sample spans approximately 150,000 clones, around 90% being singletons. The Seattle patients joined while their infection was active and were tracked longitudinally afterward. The CDR3 loop spans 13 amino acids. Germline V gene sequence: CDR1 SNHLY, CDR2 FYNNEI. The V gene lost 8 bases and the J gene lost 1 base, with 11 bases spanning the gap. The record originates from a study of blood T cell repertoires in COVID-19. Background on the study: Donors in the United States, Italy and Spain gave samples during acute or convalescent COVID-19.

Sequencing input: peripheral blood. The clonotype originates from a man aged 18 to 30 with COVID-19, enrolled during active disease. This chain joins TRBV2 and TRBJ1-1; D gene ambiguous. DNA of the CDR3: TGTGCCAGCCTGGGCAGAAAGAACACTGAAGCTTTCTTT. Translated, it gives CASLGRKNTEAFF.